This record concerns one T cell receptor (beta chain) sequence. As yet, its antigen is unknown. The template-switching step introduced UMIs that carried a 6-nucleotide sample barcode. No DNA is given; TCRdb re-called the 5' RACE reads and lists each CDR3 protein once. Its clone listing holds approximately 100,000 distinct CDR3 sequences. The sample comes from a study of monozygotic twins with inflammatory bowel disease. Whole-study findings and limits: Patients with IBD had less TCRbeta diversity (inverse Simpson) than their healthy co-twins.

The germline gives CDR1 MNHNY, CDR2 SVGAGI (reference sequence). The CDR3 contains 14 residues. V gene TRBV6-6 combines with J gene TRBJ1-2. Sequencing was performed on blood. This TCR was sampled from a human donor with ulcerative colitis or Crohn's disease, or a healthy co-twin of an affected twin (not recorded which). The CDR3 here is CASSPTVEGRGYTF.